The 26 T cell receptor beta chains listed next were all sequenced from one sample in a study of blood T cell repertoires in COVID-19. Using immunoSEQ multiplex PCR, the repertoire was profiled, and TCRdb retains in-frame clones only, with some absent. The table includes approximately 90,000 clones, more than 65% detected once. Sample: peripheral blood. The receptors derive from a man older than 75 with active or convalescent COVID-19.

The rearrangement joins TRBV5-1 to TRBJ2-7; maybe TRBD2 (5 bases). V lost 0 bases, J lost 0 bases, and 7 bases lay in between. The CDR3 runs 14 residues. Germline values: CDR1 SGHRS, CDR2 YFSETQ. CDR3 DNA sequence: TGCGCCAGCAGCTTGGCCGGGGTCTCCTACGAGCAGTACTTC. It specifies CASSLAGVSYEQYF.

The rearrangement uses TRBV7-3 and TRBJ2-5; the D is unclear. CDR3 length: 13 residues. Germline V gives CDR1 SGHTA, CDR2 FQGTGA. Trimming shortened V by 2 bases and J by 0 bases, and 4 bases separated the two germline ends. CDR3 residues: CASSLGHQETQYF. CDR3 DNA: TGTGCCAGCAGCTTAGGCCACCAAGAGACCCAGTACTTC.

The chain has TRBV21-1 and TRBJ2-7; the D call TRBD1 from the table was never checked on the DNA. TRBV21-1 is noted as a pseudogene. This CDR3 has 15 residues. CDR3 sequence: CASSKWQGAAYEQYF. The DNA of the CDR3 is TGTGCCAGCAGCAAATGGCAGGGGGCGGCCTACGAGCAGTACTTC.

The V call is TRBV14, the J call TRBJ2-1, with a possible D match to TRBD1 (5 bases). The germline CDR1 and CDR2 sequences are SGHDN and FVKESK. This CDR3 is built from 13 residues. V was cut by 10 bases and J by 10 bases, with 20 bases left in between. The CDR3 region is CATNRQQLSEQFF. The DNA for the CDR3 is TGTGCCACAAACAGACAGCAGCTCTCGGAGCAGTTCTTC.

This clone was seen only a few times. The chain is built from TRBV3-1 (or the pseudogene TRBV3-2) and TRBJ1-6, with D maybe TRBD1 (6 bases). This CDR3 comprises 18 residues. Deletions cut 0 bases from V and 9 bases from J, with 21 bases between. The germline V gene encodes CDR1 LGHDT and CDR2 YNNKEL (reference sequence). CDR3: CASSQEPPPRGGGSPLHF. In DNA, the CDR3 is TGTGCCAGCAGCCAAGAGCCCCCCCCGAGGGGGGGCGGTTCACCCCTCCACTTT.

The V and J genes are TRBV3-1 (or the pseudogene TRBV3-2) and TRBJ1-5; 9 positions agree with TRBD1. The germline gives CDR1 LGHDT, CDR2 YNNKEL (reference sequence). V shed 4 bases and J 4 bases; nucleotides not matched to a gene: 5. The CDR3 loop spans 15 amino acids. In nucleotides, the CDR3 is TGTGCCAGCAGCCCCGGGACAGGGTTAAATCAGCCCCAGCATTTT. Its protein is CASSPGTGLNQPQHF.

V usage is TRBV19 and J usage is TRBJ2-1; a weak D match, TRBD1 (6 bases). Trimming removed 3 bases at V and 9 bases at J, with 12 bases between. The CDR3 covers 13 residues. Looked up from germline, CDR1 is LNHDA and CDR2 is SQIVND (reference sequence). The CDR3 coding sequence is TGTGCCAGTAGTATGGCCCAACAGGGTGAGCAGTTCTTC. This codes for CASSMAQQGEQFF.

The J gene is TRBJ2-3, the V gene TRBV6-5, with 7 bases identical to TRBD2. The CDR3 has 14 amino acids. Germline V gene sequence: CDR1 MNHEY, CDR2 SVGAGI. Trimming cost V 10 bases and J 0 bases; bases outside gene matches: 7. CDR3 in DNA: TGTGCCACTTCGAGGGACTACAGCACAGATACGCAGTATTTT. Translation gives CATSRDYSTDTQYF.

The table lists this clone with a count of one. The genes are TRBV6-4 and TRBJ2-2; unclear D gene. The V and J ends lost 4 bases and 1 base respectively, with 7 bases between them. Germline V gives CDR1 MRHNA, CDR2 SNTAGT. The CDR3 covers 14 residues. As DNA, the CDR3 is TGTGCCAGCAGTGTATTAGAGAACACCGGGGAGCTGTTTTTT. Amino acid sequence: CASSVLENTGELFF.

The chain is built from TRBV2 and TRBJ1-1, with a tentative D call TRBD1 (5 bases). V was cut by 6 bases and J by 0 bases, with 11 bases left in between. The length of the CDR3 is 14 residues. Germline values: CDR1 SNHLY, CDR2 FYNNEI. The CDR3 bases are TGTGCCAGCAGACCGGACATACTGAACACTGAAGCTTTCTTT. This sequence encodes CASRPDILNTEAFF.

The CDR3 coding sequence is TGTGCCACCACTCCTCGGACAGGCTCTGGAAACACCATATATTTT. Its translation: CATTPRTGSGNTIYF. The chain carries TRBV15 and TRBJ1-3, with 7 positions matching TRBD1. V lost 7 bases, J lost 0 bases, and 6 bases stayed unmatched. This CDR3 comprises 15 residues. Germline V CDR1 and CDR2: LNHNV, YYDKDF (reference sequence).

The chain recombines TRBV9 with TRBJ1-2; D might be TRBD1 (6 bases). Per germline, CDR1 SGDLS and CDR2 YYNGEE. The CDR3 has 15 amino acids. The V and J ends lost 1 base and 0 bases respectively, with 10 bases between them. Written as DNA, the CDR3 is TGTGCCAGCAGCGTAATAGCAGGGGCTAACTATGGCTACACCTTC. Translating gives CASSVIAGANYGYTF.

This chain links TRBV19 with TRBJ1-5; D ambiguous. The CDR3 has 13 amino acids. V was cut by 3 bases and J by 5 bases, with 8 bases left in between. Germline V lookup: CDR1 LNHDA, CDR2 SQIVND (reference sequence). The CDR3 sequence is CASSMGRDQPQHF. The CDR3 DNA is TGTGCCAGTAGTATGGGCAGAGATCAGCCCCAGCATTTT.

The chain has TRBV10-2 and TRBJ1-6; 8 bases are a match to TRBD1. J gave up 9 bases and V 10 bases, and 11 bases lay outside the gene matches. Germline CDR1 reads WSHSY; CDR2 reads SAAADI. The CDR3 length is 14 residues. The CDR3, as DNA: TGCGCCACGCCGGGACAGGAAGGTGGTTCACCCCTCCACTTT. This translates into CATPGQEGGSPLHF.

This clone was detected a few times. The rearrangement uses TRBV3-1 (or the pseudogene TRBV3-2) and TRBJ1-4; D remains ambiguous. With 3 bases removed from V and 7 bases from J, the gap between germline ends came to 15 bases. CDR1 LGHDT and CDR2 YNNKEL come from the germline V gene (reference sequence). This CDR3 is 15 amino acids long. CDR3 residues: CASSHPTKPGEKLFF. CDR3 nucleotides: TGTGCCAGCAGCCATCCTACCAAACCGGGTGAAAAACTGTTTTTT.

This clone qualifies as medium-sized. CDR3 in amino acids: CATSDTGANSPLHF. The CDR3 DNA is TGTGCCACCAGTGACACAGGGGCGAATTCACCCCTCCACTTT. The rearrangement links TRBV15 to TRBJ1-6, with 7 positions matching TRBD1. The V and J ends lost 6 bases and 7 bases, in that order; junction bases with no gene match: 6. The CDR3 has 14 amino acids. Germline assignment: CDR1 LNHNV and CDR2 YYDKDF (reference sequence).

V gene TRBV10-1 combines with J gene TRBJ2-7; TRBD1 aligns across 9 bases. Trimming cost V 6 bases and J 4 bases; bases outside gene matches: 4. Germline CDR1 is WNHNN and CDR2 is SYGVQD (reference sequence). The CDR3 sequence is 13 residues long. CDR3 nucleotides: TGCGCCAGCAGCCAAGGACAGGGGTACGAGCAGTACTTC. Protein product: CASSQGQGYEQYF.

The chain combines TRBV30 with TRBJ2-5; TRBD2 aligns across 12 bases. The CDR3 spans 15 residues. V lost 2 bases and J lost 2; bases outside the gene matches: 3. Germline V gene data show CDR1 as GTSNPN and CDR2 as SVGIG (reference sequence). In nucleotides, the CDR3 is TGTGCCTGGAGTACTAGCGGGGGGACGCAAGAGACCCAGTACTTC. Its protein is CAWSTSGGTQETQYF.

The rearrangement uses TRBV6-5 and TRBJ1-6; D gene uncertain. This CDR3 comprises 15 residues. V lost 0 bases and J lost 7, with 10 bases in between. Germline V gene sequence: CDR1 MNHEY, CDR2 SVGAGI. The CDR3 bases are TGTGCCAGCAGTTACTCCGCCCAGATAAATTCACCCCTCCACTTT. Protein sequence: CASSYSAQINSPLHF.

The chain uses TRBV7-8 and TRBJ2-7, with D possibly TRBD2 on 6 matching bases. This CDR3 comprises 18 residues. V lost 5 bases, J lost 2 bases, and 25 bases lay in between. CDR1 SGHVS and CDR2 FQNEAQ come from the germline V gene. The CDR3 coding sequence is TGTGCCAGCAGCAGGGGTATACAGCGGGCGAACCCTACCTACGAGCAGTACTTC. This gives the protein CASSRGIQRANPTYEQYF.

V gene TRBV19 combines with J gene TRBJ1-2; D uncertain. Germline V CDR1 and CDR2: LNHDA, SQIVND (reference sequence). V lost 5 bases to trimming and J lost 3 bases, with 16 bases between them. This CDR3 is 15 amino acids long. Here the CDR3 DNA reads TGTGCCAGTAGTCCCCGGGAGACACTTCACTATGGCTACACCTTC. It translates to CASSPRETLHYGYTF.

The V and J genes are TRBV25-1 and TRBJ2-7; D is undetermined. Trimming shortened V by 4 bases and J by 3 bases, and 16 bases separated the two germline ends. The CDR3 is made up of 15 amino acids. CDR1 is MGHDK, CDR2 SYGVNS, per germline. The CDR3 loop reads CASSASLLERYEQYF. The DNA of the CDR3 is TGTGCCAGCAGTGCGTCACTTTTAGAACGCTACGAGCAGTACTTC.

The genes are TRBV3-1 (or the pseudogene TRBV3-2) and TRBJ1-1; tentatively, D is TRBD1 (5 bases). The CDR3 extends over 13 amino acids. CDR1 LGHDT and CDR2 YNNKEL come from the germline V gene (reference sequence). Trimming cost V 4 bases and J 5 bases, with 11 bases left between them. CDR3 region: CASSPTRGTEAFF. In DNA form, the CDR3 reads TGTGCCAGCAGCCCAACAAGGGGAACTGAAGCTTTCTTT.

CDR3 DNA: TGCGCCAGCAGCCAAGGGGACAGGGGGCCCGGGGAGCTGTTTTTT. It encodes CASSQGDRGPGELFF. The rearrangement uses TRBV4-3 and TRBJ2-2, with 12 bases identical to TRBD1. CDR1 LGHNA and CDR2 YSLEER come from the germline V gene. V shed 1 base, J shed 6 bases, and the junction held 0 bases outside the gene matches. The CDR3 consists of 15 residues.

The chain joins TRBV7-2 to TRBJ2-7; 7 bases are shared with TRBD1. There are 14 residues in the CDR3. After removal of 5 bases from V and 0 bases from J, the junction contained 4 bases not matched to a gene. Per germline, CDR1 SGHTA and CDR2 FQGNSA. CDR3 region: CASSKQGSSYEQYF. Written as DNA, the CDR3 is TGTGCCAGCAGCAAACAGGGGAGCTCCTACGAGCAGTACTTC.

The rearrangement uses TRBV13 and TRBJ1-1; 9 bases map to TRBD1. Germline assignment: CDR1 PRHDT and CDR2 FYEKMQ (reference sequence). V shed 5 bases and J 2 bases; nucleotides not matched to a gene: 6. CDR3 size: 15 residues. The CDR3 nucleotides read TGTGCCAGCAGCAACAGGGGGCTACGAAACACTGAAGCTTTCTTT. Encoded protein: CASSNRGLRNTEAFF.